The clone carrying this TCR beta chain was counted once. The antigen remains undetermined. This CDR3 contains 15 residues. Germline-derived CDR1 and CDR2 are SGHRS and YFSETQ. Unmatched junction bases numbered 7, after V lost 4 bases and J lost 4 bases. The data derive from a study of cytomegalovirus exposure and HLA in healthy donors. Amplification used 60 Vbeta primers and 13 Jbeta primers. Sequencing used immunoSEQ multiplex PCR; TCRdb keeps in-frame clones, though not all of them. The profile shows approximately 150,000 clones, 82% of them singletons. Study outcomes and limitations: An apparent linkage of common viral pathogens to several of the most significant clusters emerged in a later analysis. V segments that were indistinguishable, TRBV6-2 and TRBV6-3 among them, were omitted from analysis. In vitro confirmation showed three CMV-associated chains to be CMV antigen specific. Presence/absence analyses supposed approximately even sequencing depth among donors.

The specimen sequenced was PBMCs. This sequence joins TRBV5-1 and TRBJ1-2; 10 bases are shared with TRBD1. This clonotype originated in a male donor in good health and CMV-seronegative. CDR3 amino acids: CASSPGGQGSYGYTF. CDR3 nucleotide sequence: TGCGCCAGCAGCCCCGGGGGACAGGGGTCCTATGGCTACACCTTC.